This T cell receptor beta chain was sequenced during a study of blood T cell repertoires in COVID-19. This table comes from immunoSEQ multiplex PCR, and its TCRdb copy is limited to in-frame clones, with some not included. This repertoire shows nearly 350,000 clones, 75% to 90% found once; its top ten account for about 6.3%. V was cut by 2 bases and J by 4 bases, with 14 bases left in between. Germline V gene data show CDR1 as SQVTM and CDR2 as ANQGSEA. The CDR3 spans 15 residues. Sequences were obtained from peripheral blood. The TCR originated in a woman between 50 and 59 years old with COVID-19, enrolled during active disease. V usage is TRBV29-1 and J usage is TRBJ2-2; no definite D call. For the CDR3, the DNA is TGCAGCGTTGAAAGTGCGATGAAAAGCACCGGGGAGCTGTTTTTT. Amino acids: CSVESAMKSTGELFF.